A single sample gave rise to the 30 T cell receptor beta chains below, sequenced in a study of blood T cell repertoires in COVID-19. Generated by immunoSEQ multiplex PCR, the TCRdb table keeps only in-frame clones and is missing some. Of 100,000 to 150,000 clones listed, roughly 88% were seen once; the top ten hold under 13%. The source material was peripheral blood. The receptors were gathered from a man aged 50 to 59 with acute or convalescent COVID-19.

The chain uses TRBV6-5 and TRBJ1-4; 8 bases match TRBD1. CDR3 length equals 15 residues. V trimming: 6 bases; J trimming: 7 bases; junction bases outside the gene matches: 10. The germline gives CDR1 MNHEY, CDR2 SVGAGI. The CDR3 protein is CASRAGQVLGEKLFF. CDR3 DNA: TGTGCCAGCAGGGCGGGACAGGTTTTAGGTGAAAAACTGTTTTTT.

This chain connects TRBV5-1 to TRBJ1-1; 9 bases match TRBD1. The CDR3 extends over 16 amino acids. V lost 5 bases and J lost 0; bases outside the gene matches: 8. Germline V CDR1 and CDR2: SGHRS, YFSETQ. The CDR3 DNA follows: TGCGCCAGCAGTAACAGGGGGCTAGGGGTGAACACTGAAGCTTTCTTT. Its translation is CASSNRGLGVNTEAFF.

This clone was found a few times. The CDR3 DNA is TGTGCCAGCAGTACTTTAAACTATGGCTACACCTTC. Protein sequence: CASSTLNYGYTF. This rearrangement joins TRBV28 to TRBJ1-2, with D hard to call. CDR3 size: 12 residues. The germline gives CDR1 MDHEN, CDR2 SYDVKM. V lost 5 bases and J 2 bases, leaving 6 bases between the germline ends.

The chain has TRBV6-5 and TRBJ2-7; possible D gene TRBD2, 5 bases. Between the trimmed V and J ends, which lost 5 bases and 3 bases, there was a span of 14 bases. The germline V gene encodes CDR1 MNHEY and CDR2 SVGAGI. The CDR3 is made up of 14 amino acids. CDR3 bases: TGTGCCAGCAGTCCCCCGGGGATCCACTACGAGCAGTACTTC. Protein: CASSPPGIHYEQYF.

The chain joins TRBV7-2 to TRBJ2-7; TRBD2 is a possible D gene (6 bases). V lost 1 base and J lost 3, with 10 bases in between. There are 14 residues in the CDR3. The germline V gene encodes CDR1 SGHTA and CDR2 FQGNSA. CDR3 DNA sequence: TGTGCCAGCAGCTTAGTGCGCGGGGACTACGAGCAGTACTTC. This encodes CASSLVRGDYEQYF.

The chain is built from TRBV14 and TRBJ2-2; no clear D. The CDR3 consists of 13 residues. Germline V gene lookup returns CDR1 SGHDN and CDR2 FVKESK. Trimming took 7 bases from V and 1 from J, leaving 7 bases between them. In nucleotides, the CDR3 is TGTGCCAGCACGACATGGAACACCGGGGAGCTGTTTTTT. Its translation: CASTTWNTGELFF.

This chain uses TRBV27 with TRBJ1-1, with a weak D call TRBD1 (5 bases). Trimming stripped 0 bases from V and 4 bases from J, with 12 bases between. The CDR3 sequence is 15 residues long. The germline V gene encodes CDR1 MNHEY and CDR2 SMNVEV (reference sequence). The CDR3 spells CASSLSRGKATEAFF. The DNA for the CDR3 is TGTGCCAGCAGTTTATCGCGGGGGAAGGCCACTGAAGCTTTCTTT.

This clone has more than one count but fewer than ten. The chain has TRBV29-1 and TRBJ1-2; 7 bases fit TRBD1. The CDR3 extends over 14 amino acids. The V segment lost 5 bases and the J segment 7 bases; nucleotides outside the gene matches: 13. CDR1 is SQVTM and CDR2 is ANQGSEA in the germline V gene. The CDR3: CSVSEGAQEGGYTF. The CDR3 DNA reads as TGCAGCGTTTCAGAGGGGGCGCAGGAGGGTGGCTACACCTTC.

The chain joins TRBV28 to TRBJ1-3, with 8 bases fitting TRBD1. The CDR3 extends over 15 amino acids. CDR1 MDHEN and CDR2 SYDVKM come from the germline V gene. V lost 5 bases and J lost 2; bases outside the gene matches: 5. The DNA of the CDR3 is TGTGCCAGCAGTCCCCCGGGACAGGCTGGAAACACCATATATTTT. Protein sequence: CASSPPGQAGNTIYF.

V usage is TRBV19 and J usage is TRBJ1-2; D uncertain. Germline V CDR1 and CDR2: LNHDA, SQIVND (reference sequence). CDR3 length: 15 amino acids. The ends were cut back, 7 bases at V and 0 bases at J, with 15 bases in the middle. For the CDR3, the DNA is TGTGCCAGTACCACCCAGATAAATACTAACTATGGCTACACCTTC. It yields the protein CASTTQINTNYGYTF. Complete variable domain (other parts from reference TRBV19 and TRBJ1-2): DGGITQSPKYLFRKEGQNVTLSCEQNLNHDAMYWYRQDPGQGLRLIYYSQIVNDFQKGDIAEGYSVSREKKESFPLTVTSAQKNPTAFYLCASTTQINTNYGYTFGSGTRLTVV.

The chain uses TRBV2 and TRBJ2-2; TRBD1 matches at 7 bases. The germline V gene encodes CDR1 SNHLY and CDR2 FYNNEI. V was clipped by 5 bases and J by 6 bases; unmatched bases: 3. The CDR3 contains 13 residues. The CDR3 loop is CASSSQGSGELFF. CDR3 coding DNA: TGTGCCAGCAGTTCACAGGGGTCCGGGGAGCTGTTTTTT.

The V call is TRBV5-4, the J call TRBJ1-6; a weak D match, TRBD1 (6 bases). Per germline, CDR1 SGHNT and CDR2 YYREEE (reference sequence). The CDR3 is made up of 16 amino acids. V lost 4 bases and J lost 7, with 18 bases in between. In nucleotides, the CDR3 is TGTGCCAGCAGCCCCGGTGGCAGGGGCGAAAATTCACCCCTCCACTTT. This sequence encodes CASSPGGRGENSPLHF.

J is TRBJ1-2 and V is TRBV25-1, with 9 bases aligning to TRBD1. CDR1 and CDR2 from the germline V gene are MGHDK and SYGVNS. Losses at the gene ends were 2 bases for V and 6 bases for J; bases not matched to a gene: 7. This CDR3 has 15 amino acids. CDR3 nucleotide sequence: TGTGCCAGCAGTGAACCCGGGACAGGGATCGATGGCTACACCTTC. The encoded protein is CASSEPGTGIDGYTF.

V usage is TRBV5-5 and J usage is TRBJ1-1, with D perhaps TRBD1 (5 bases). V lost 4 bases to trimming and J lost 1 base, with 11 bases between them. Germline V gene sequence: CDR1 SGHKS, CDR2 YYEKEE (reference sequence). This CDR3 is built from 14 residues. The CDR3, as DNA: TGTGCCAGCAGCATCCAGGGTGGGAACACTGAAGCTTTCTTT. It yields the protein CASSIQGGNTEAFF.

Only one count was recorded for this clone. The chain has TRBV18 and TRBJ1-2; D is ambiguous. This CDR3 is 13 amino acids long. Germline values: CDR1 KGHSH, CDR2 LQKENI. V was cut by 0 bases and J by 4 bases, with 6 bases left in between. In DNA, the CDR3 is TGTGCCAGCTCACCACCGTCAGTCTATGGCTACACCTTC. Protein product: CASSPPSVYGYTF. The full variable domain, with the rest looked up from reference TRBV18 and TRBJ1-2, is NAGVMQNPRHLVRRRGQEARLRCSPMKGHSHVYWYRQLPEEGLKFMVYLQKENIIDESGMPKERFSAEFPKEGPSILRIQQVVRGDSAAYFCASSPPSVYGYTFGSGTRLTVV.

The chain carries TRBV4-2 and TRBJ2-7; tentative D call: TRBD1 (6 bases). The CDR3 is 14 amino acids. Trimming left V 0 bases short and J 6 bases short, with 12 bases between. From germline, CDR1 is LGHNA and CDR2 YNFKEQ. The CDR3 nucleotides are TGTGCCAGCAGCCAAGACAGGGGACGAGGCGAGCAGTACTTC. Its protein product is CASSQDRGRGEQYF.

The rearrangement joins TRBV3-1 (or the pseudogene TRBV3-2) to TRBJ2-7; TRBD1 might be the D (5 bases). The CDR3 runs 12 residues. CDR1 LGHDT and CDR2 YNNKEL come from the germline V gene (reference sequence). Trimming pared 3 bases from V and 7 bases from J, leaving 10 bases between. The CDR3 DNA reads as TGTGCCAGCAGCCAGGGGCTTGGGGAGCAGTACTTC. Translation: CASSQGLGEQYF.

The chain uses TRBV3-1 (or the pseudogene TRBV3-2) and TRBJ1-1; 9 nucleotides line up with TRBD1. Germline CDR1 LGHDT, CDR2 YNNKEL (reference sequence). This CDR3 comprises 15 residues. J lost 2 bases, V lost 3 bases, and 4 bases had no gene match. As DNA, the CDR3 is TGTGCCAGCAGCCATGCGGGACAGGGCAACACTGAAGCTTTCTTT. The encoded protein is CASSHAGQGNTEAFF.

V gene TRBV12-3 or TRBV12-4 combines with J gene TRBJ1-3; D is unclear. Trimming shortened V by 6 bases and J by 1 base, and 7 bases separated the two germline ends. The CDR3 sequence is 13 residues long. Written as DNA, the CDR3 is TGTGCCAGCAGCGAACAGTCTGGAAACACCATATATTTT. Protein: CASSEQSGNTIYF.

A few counts support this clone. The J gene is TRBJ1-5, the V gene TRBV5-1, with 8 bases aligning to TRBD1. This CDR3 comprises 15 residues. With 5 bases clipped from V and 1 base from J, the junction kept 5 bases outside the gene matches. Germline V lookup: CDR1 SGHRS, CDR2 YFSETQ. DNA of the CDR3: TGCGCCAGCAGAGAACAGGGGGGAAGCAATCAGCCCCAGCATTTT. Translated, it gives CASREQGGSNQPQHF.

The J gene is TRBJ2-3, the V gene TRBV9; no reliable D call. CDR3 length: 14 residues. Trimming took off 0 bases at V and 2 bases at J, with 7 bases between the two ends. Looked up from germline, CDR1 is SGDLS and CDR2 is YYNGEE. In nucleotides, the CDR3 is TGTGCCAGCAGCGTAGAATGGCACACAGATACGCAGTATTTT. Its translation is CASSVEWHTDTQYF.

A remark on this clone: This sample includes further DNA sequences coding for the same CDR3. The genes are TRBV7-9 and TRBJ2-5, with D maybe TRBD1 (6 bases). With 3 bases removed from V and 5 bases from J, the gap between germline ends came to 19 bases. Germline-derived CDR1 and CDR2 are SEHNR and FQNEAQ (reference sequence). This CDR3 spans 16 amino acids. The CDR3 DNA reads TGTGCCAGCAGCTTCGGGTACAGGGACCCGAGGGAGACCCAGTACTTC. Its translation is CASSFGYRDPRETQYF.

The chain links TRBV11-2 to TRBJ1-1, with TRBD1 as a possible D gene (6 bases). The V gene lost 5 bases and the J gene lost 4 bases, with 17 bases spanning the gap. The CDR3 spans 15 residues. Germline assignment: CDR1 SGHAT and CDR2 FQNNGV. CDR3 DNA: TGTGCCAGCAGCGGACGAAGTAGGGGGTCCACTGAAGCTTTCTTT. Its protein product is CASSGRSRGSTEAFF.

The table lists this clone with a few counts. The J gene is TRBJ2-7, the V gene TRBV5-1; 7 nucleotides match TRBD2. Per germline, CDR1 SGHRS and CDR2 YFSETQ. The CDR3 contains 16 residues. J gave up 0 bases and V 2 bases, and 8 bases lay outside the gene matches. The CDR3 loop reads CASSFGLRDYSYEQYF. In DNA form, the CDR3 reads TGCGCCAGCAGCTTTGGACTTAGGGACTACTCCTACGAGCAGTACTTC.

This clone turned up a few times. The chain employs TRBV18 and TRBJ2-3; 7 positions agree with TRBD1. The V and J ends lost 3 bases and 1 base, in that order; junction bases with no gene match: 4. Germline CDR1 reads KGHSH; CDR2 reads LQKENI. The CDR3 consists of 15 residues. The CDR3 bases are TGTGCCAGCTCACCTGGACAGGTGGGCACAGATACGCAGTATTTT. Translation: CASSPGQVGTDTQYF.

The V gene is TRBV28, the J gene TRBJ2-7; 7 positions match TRBD2. Germline V gives CDR1 MDHEN, CDR2 SYDVKM. The CDR3 consists of 16 residues. V lost 2 bases to trimming and J lost 0 bases; unmatched junction nucleotides: 7. CDR3 nucleotide sequence: TGTGCCAGCAGTTTAGTGTTATGGACTAGCTCCTACGAGCAGTACTTC. Its protein is CASSLVLWTSSYEQYF.

The chain links TRBV29-1 to TRBJ1-1; 7 bases match TRBD1. CDR1 SQVTM and CDR2 ANQGSEA come from the germline V gene. With 7 bases clipped from V and 4 bases from J, the junction kept 12 bases outside the gene matches. The CDR3 extends over 14 amino acids. The CDR3 coding sequence is TGCAGCGCTTCGGACAGGTCGGGGAGCACTGAAGCTTTCTTT. Translation gives CSASDRSGSTEAFF.

The CDR3 DNA reads TGTGCCAGTAGTACCGGGGACTTCAATGGCTACACCTTC. Residues: CASSTGDFNGYTF. The rearrangement links TRBV19 to TRBJ1-2; D possibly corresponds to TRBD1 (5 bases). This CDR3 region has 13 residues. Trimming cost V 4 bases and J 6 bases, with 12 bases left between them. The germline V gene has CDR1 LNHDA and CDR2 SQIVND (reference sequence).

The chain recombines TRBV27 with TRBJ2-2; 14 nucleotides agree with TRBD2. After removal of 6 bases from V and 4 bases from J, the junction contained 10 bases not matched to a gene. CDR3 length: 18 amino acids. Germline values: CDR1 MNHEY, CDR2 SMNVEV (reference sequence). CDR3: CASSLRTSGRSGTGELFF. The CDR3 region has the DNA TGTGCCAGCAGCCTTAGGACTAGCGGGAGGTCGGGCACCGGGGAGCTGTTTTTT.

The rearrangement joins TRBV4-1 to TRBJ2-5; D perhaps matches TRBD1 (5 bases). Between the trimmed V and J ends, which lost 4 bases and 0 bases, there was a span of 9 bases. CDR1 is MGHRA, CDR2 YSYEKL, per germline. The CDR3 consists of 14 residues. The CDR3 spells CASSLQENQETQYF. The CDR3 DNA sequence: TGCGCCAGCAGCCTACAGGAAAACCAAGAGACCCAGTACTTC.